This section outlines one T cell receptor (beta chain) sequence together with its context. This clone was seen only once. The antigen it recognizes is unknown. No base quality information exists; no much larger clone differs at one position. This entry comes from a study of T cells in localized non-small cell lung cancer (dated by TCRdb to 2020 to 2022). In the study overall: Comparing tumors with uninvolved tumor-adjacent lungs, the study looked at the T cell repertoires of a few hundred patients with early-stage NSCLC. The cohort was made up of under 250 treatment-naive NSCLC patients whose localized lung tumors had been resected. NSCLC patients had a mean age of roughly 66 years, and 120 to 150 were male and more than 90 female.

Study-wide conclusions, independent of this receptor: Because multi-region tumor sequencing was not done, intratumor heterogeneity could not be ruled out. A median of around 50 of the top 100 tumor clones turned up in the paired uninvolved adjacent lung, and approximately 30 of those clones also ranked among the top 100 of that same adjacent lung. Because the study design was exploratory, TCR variables were selected using unadjusted p-values without false-discovery rate correction. Uninvolved tumor-adjacent lung showed the highest T cell clonality, higher than tumor, which suggests more focused antigenic responses in the adjacent lung. Longer overall survival was associated with higher T cell density in blood, whereas shorter survival was associated with higher clonality in adjacent lung.

At diagnosis, tumor, uninvolved tumor-adjacent lung and peripheral blood were collected and then preserved as a mix of FFPE and fresh-frozen material. For TCR repertoire profiling, the blood samples were analyzed as peripheral blood mononuclear cells. The CDR3 measures 13 amino acids from cysteine to phenylalanine. The kept DNA is CDR3 alone, 39 bases in frame from the first base. CDR1 and CDR2 (WNHNN, SYGVQD) derive from the germline V gene (reference sequence). Clipping removes 4 bases from V and 3 bases from J, with 3 as the unmatched junction base count. The immunoSEQ Assay was used to sequence TCR beta CDR3 regions from DNA. For the original study's pipeline: T cell density was computed as TCR beta template counts normalized to usable DNA estimated by amplifying housekeeping genes. Using the preseqR package, richness was estimated by extrapolating to 120,000 templates for tissue samples and 400,000 templates for PBMC samples. Clonality was calculated as one minus Pielou's evenness. Tissue-enriched TCRs were identified by differential abundance testing using productive amino-acid clonotypes, minimum total count 5 and alpha 0.1. The Jaccard Index and the Morisita Overlap Index were used to measure how much the repertoires overlapped between compartments. GLIPH grouped TCR beta CDR3s together with public tetramer-defined viral CDR3s, and a viral motif had to include at least three viral sequences and also show V-gene enrichment. The table was pulled from immuneACCESS by TCRdb, which kept in-frame rearrangements only. Such tables lose some clones; where checked, under half of the loss comes from unresolved V genes, and the rest has no known cause. The V and J calls and clone size come from that table; D and trimming were worked out from the DNA. This sample comprises 25,000 to 35,000 clones, more than 75% of them detected only once. The ten largest clones represent approximately 12% of the sample.

The source material was peripheral blood, sampled before any cancer treatment. This sequence was found in a female donor at least 60 years old with stage III squamous cell lung carcinoma. The rearrangement joined TRBV10-1 to TRBJ2-7; 7 nucleotides in the junction match TRBD1. CDR3 sequence: CASSGTGIYEQYF. The DNA sequence reads TGCGCCAGCAGTGGGACAGGTATCTACGAGCAGTACTTC.